The next 4 T cell receptor beta chains were all read from a single sample in a study of blood T cell repertoires in COVID-19. Data came from immunoSEQ multiplex PCR; TCRdb stores just in-frame clones and leaves some out. The sample contains tens of thousands of clones, roughly nine tenths of which appear only once. Sequenced: peripheral blood. Receptor source: a human donor in a cohort sampled during active COVID-19.

The chain has TRBV4-3 and TRBJ1-2; 9 bases are shared with TRBD1. From germline, CDR1 is LGHNA and CDR2 YSLEER. The CDR3 sequence is 14 residues long. With 6 bases clipped from V and 8 bases from J, the junction kept 10 bases outside the gene matches. Here the CDR3 DNA reads TGCGCCAGCAGAGTAGACAGGGGGACAGGAGGCTACACCTTC. This codes for CASRVDRGTGGYTF.

This clone was seen a few times. The chain is built from TRBV7-8 and TRBJ1-6, with 7 bases identical to TRBD1. V lost 5 bases to trimming and J lost 6 bases; unmatched junction nucleotides: 7. From germline, CDR1 is SGHVS and CDR2 FQNEAQ. The CDR3 covers 15 residues. CDR3 loop: CASSLLGGGNSPLHF. In nucleotides, the CDR3 is TGTGCCAGCAGCCTCTTAGGGGGCGGTAATTCACCCCTCCACTTT.

The chain recombines TRBV3-1 (or the pseudogene TRBV3-2) with TRBJ2-1; weak D call: TRBD2 (6 bases). V lost 1 base and J lost 3, with 10 bases in between. This CDR3 spans 15 amino acids. Germline CDR1 and CDR2: LGHDT and YNNKEL (reference sequence). In nucleotides, the CDR3 is TGTGCCAGCAGCCAAGTAGCGGATTACTACAATGAGCAGTTCTTC. Its translation is CASSQVADYYNEQFF.

This chain's CDR3 is CASSQDRGAYTEAFF. The CDR3, as DNA: TGCGCCAGCAGCCAAGATCGGGGGGCTTACACTGAAGCTTTCTTT. J is TRBJ1-1 and V is TRBV4-3, with D tentatively TRBD1 (6 bases). The V end lost 0 bases, the J end lost 3 bases, and 11 bases lay between the germline ends. The CDR3 consists of 15 residues. Germline CDR1 reads LGHNA; CDR2 reads YSLEER.